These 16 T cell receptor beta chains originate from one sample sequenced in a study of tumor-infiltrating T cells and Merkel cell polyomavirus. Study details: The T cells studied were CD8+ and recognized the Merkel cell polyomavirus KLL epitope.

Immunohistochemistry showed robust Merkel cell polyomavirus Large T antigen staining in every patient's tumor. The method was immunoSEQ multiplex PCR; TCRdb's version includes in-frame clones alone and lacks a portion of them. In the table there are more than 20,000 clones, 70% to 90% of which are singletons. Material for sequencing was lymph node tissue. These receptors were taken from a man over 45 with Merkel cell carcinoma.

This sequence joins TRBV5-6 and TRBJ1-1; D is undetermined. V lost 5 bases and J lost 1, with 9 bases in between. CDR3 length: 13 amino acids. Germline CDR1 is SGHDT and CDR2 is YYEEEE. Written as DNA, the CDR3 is TGTGCCAGCAGTTCACAGCAGAACACTGAAGCTTTCTTT. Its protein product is CASSSQQNTEAFF. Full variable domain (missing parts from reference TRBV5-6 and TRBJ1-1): DAGVTQSPTHLIKTRGQQVTLRCSPKSGHDTVSWYQQALGQGPQFIFQYYEEEERQRGNFPDRFSGHQFPNYSSELNVNALLLGDSALYLCASSSQQNTEAFFGQGTRLTVV.

The DNA of the CDR3 is TGTGCCAGCTCACCGGGACAGGGTGGCTACACCTTC. This sequence encodes CASSPGQGGYTF. The chain couples TRBV18 to TRBJ1-2, with 9 nucleotides matching TRBD1. The V gene's germline CDR1 is KGHSH and CDR2 LQKENI. Losses at the gene ends were 3 bases for V and 7 bases for J; bases not matched to a gene: 0. The CDR3 is 12 amino acids.

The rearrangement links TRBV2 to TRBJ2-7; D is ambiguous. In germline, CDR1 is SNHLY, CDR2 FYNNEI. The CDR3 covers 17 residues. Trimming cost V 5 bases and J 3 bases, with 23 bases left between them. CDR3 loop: CASSPTLRARYDYEQYF. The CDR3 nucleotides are TGTGCCAGCAGTCCCACGTTGCGCGCTAGATACGACTACGAGCAGTACTTC.

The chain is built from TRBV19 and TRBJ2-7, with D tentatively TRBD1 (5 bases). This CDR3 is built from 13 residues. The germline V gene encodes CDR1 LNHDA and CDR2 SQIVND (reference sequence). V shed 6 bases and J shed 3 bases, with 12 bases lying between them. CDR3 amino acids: CASSPTVVYEQYF. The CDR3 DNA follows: TGTGCCAGTAGCCCGACAGTAGTCTACGAGCAGTACTTC.

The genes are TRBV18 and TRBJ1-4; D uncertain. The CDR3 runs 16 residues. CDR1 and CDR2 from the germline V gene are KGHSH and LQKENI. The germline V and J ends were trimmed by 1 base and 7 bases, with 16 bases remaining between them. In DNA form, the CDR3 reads TGTGCCAGCTCACCACTAGAGGGAATCCAGGCTGAAAAACTGTTTTTT. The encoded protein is CASSPLEGIQAEKLFF.

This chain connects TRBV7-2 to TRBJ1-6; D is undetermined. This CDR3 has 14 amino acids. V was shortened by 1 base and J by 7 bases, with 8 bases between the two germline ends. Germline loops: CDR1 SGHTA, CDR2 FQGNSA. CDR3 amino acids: CASSLEQKNSPLHF. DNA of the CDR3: TGTGCCAGCAGCTTAGAACAGAAGAATTCACCCCTCCACTTT.

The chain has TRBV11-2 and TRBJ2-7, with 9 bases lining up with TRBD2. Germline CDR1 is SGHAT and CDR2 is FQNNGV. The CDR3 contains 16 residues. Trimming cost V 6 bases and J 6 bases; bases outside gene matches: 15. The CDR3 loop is CASSQGTSIEWLEQYF. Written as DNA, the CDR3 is TGTGCCAGCAGTCAAGGGACTAGCATTGAATGGCTCGAGCAGTACTTC.

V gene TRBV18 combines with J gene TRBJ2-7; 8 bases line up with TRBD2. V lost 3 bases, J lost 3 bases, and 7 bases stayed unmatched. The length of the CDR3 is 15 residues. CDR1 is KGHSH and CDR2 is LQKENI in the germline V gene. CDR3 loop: CASSPSGSLNYEQYF. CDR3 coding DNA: TGTGCCAGCTCACCGAGCGGGAGTTTGAACTACGAGCAGTACTTC. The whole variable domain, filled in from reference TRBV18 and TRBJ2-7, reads NAGVMQNPRHLVRRRGQEARLRCSPMKGHSHVYWYRQLPEEGLKFMVYLQKENIIDESGMPKERFSAEFPKEGPSILRIQQVVRGDSAAYFCASSPSGSLNYEQYFGPGTRLTVT.

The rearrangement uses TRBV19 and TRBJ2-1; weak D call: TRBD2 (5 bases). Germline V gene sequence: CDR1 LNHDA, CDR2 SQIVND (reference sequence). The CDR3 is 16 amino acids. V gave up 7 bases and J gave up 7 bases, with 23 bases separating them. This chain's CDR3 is CASKPLGAEVRNEQFF. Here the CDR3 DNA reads TGTGCCAGTAAGCCCCTGGGAGCGGAGGTGAGAAATGAGCAGTTCTTC. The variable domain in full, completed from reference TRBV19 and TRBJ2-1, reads DGGITQSPKYLFRKEGQNVTLSCEQNLNHDAMYWYRQDPGQGLRLIYYSQIVNDFQKGDIAEGYSVSREKKESFPLTVTSAQKNPTAFYLCASKPLGAEVRNEQFFGPGTRLTVL.

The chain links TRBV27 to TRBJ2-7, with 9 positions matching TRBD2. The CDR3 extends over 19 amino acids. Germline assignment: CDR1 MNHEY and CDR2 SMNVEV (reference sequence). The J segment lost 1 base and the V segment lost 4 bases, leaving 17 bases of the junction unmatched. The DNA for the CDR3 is TGTGCCAGCAGTTCCCAGGCTAGCGGGATCTTCTCCCCTTCCTACGAGCAGTACTTC. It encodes CASSSQASGIFSPSYEQYF.

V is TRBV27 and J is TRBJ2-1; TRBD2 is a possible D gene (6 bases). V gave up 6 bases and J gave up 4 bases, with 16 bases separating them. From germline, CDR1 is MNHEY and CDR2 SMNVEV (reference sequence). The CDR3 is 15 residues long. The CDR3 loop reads CASSQEGLVYNEQFF. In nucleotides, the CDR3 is TGTGCCAGCAGCCAAGAGGGACTCGTTTACAATGAGCAGTTCTTC.

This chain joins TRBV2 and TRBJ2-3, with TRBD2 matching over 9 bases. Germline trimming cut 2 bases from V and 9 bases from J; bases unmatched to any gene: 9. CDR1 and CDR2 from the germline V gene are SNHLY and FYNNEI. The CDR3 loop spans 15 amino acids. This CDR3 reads CASSELRGGPVTQYF. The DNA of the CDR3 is TGTGCCAGCAGTGAATTGCGGGGGGGCCCTGTGACGCAGTATTTT. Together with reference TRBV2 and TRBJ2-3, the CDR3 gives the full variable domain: EPEVTQTPSHQVTQMGQEVILRCVPISNHLYFYWYRQILGQKVEFLVSFYNNEISEKSEIFDDQFSVERPDGSNFTLKIRSTKLEDSAMYFCASSELRGGPVTQYFGPGTRLTVL.

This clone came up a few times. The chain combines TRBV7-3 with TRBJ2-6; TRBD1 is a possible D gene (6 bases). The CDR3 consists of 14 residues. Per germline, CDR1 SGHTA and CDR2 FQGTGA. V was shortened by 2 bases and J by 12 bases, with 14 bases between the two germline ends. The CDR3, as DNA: TGTGCCAGCAGCTTAGTGTCAGGGGTGGCCGTCCTGACTTTC. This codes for CASSLVSGVAVLTF.

The CDR3 loop is CASSQRGQGSGTGELFF. DNA of the CDR3: TGCGCCAGCAGCCAAAGGGGGCAGGGGTCGGGGACCGGGGAGCTGTTTTTT. The chain carries TRBV5-1 and TRBJ2-2, with TRBD1 identical over 7 bases. The V segment lost 4 bases and the J segment 5 bases; nucleotides outside the gene matches: 14. This CDR3 spans 17 amino acids. From germline, CDR1 is SGHRS and CDR2 YFSETQ.

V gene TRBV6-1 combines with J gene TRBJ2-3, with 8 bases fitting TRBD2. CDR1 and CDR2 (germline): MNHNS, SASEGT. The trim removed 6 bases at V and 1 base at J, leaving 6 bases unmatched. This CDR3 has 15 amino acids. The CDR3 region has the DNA TGTGCCAGCAGGCGAGCGGGGGTAGGCACAGATACGCAGTATTTT. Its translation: CASRRAGVGTDTQYF.

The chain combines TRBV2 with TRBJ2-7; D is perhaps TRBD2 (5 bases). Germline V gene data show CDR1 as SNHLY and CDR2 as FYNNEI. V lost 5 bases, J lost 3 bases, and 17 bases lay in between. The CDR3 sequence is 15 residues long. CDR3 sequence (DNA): TGTGCCAGCAGTTTGAATCACCCCGGGGTCTACGAGCAGTACTTC. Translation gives CASSLNHPGVYEQYF.